Reported below is one TCR beta chain. What it recognizes is unknown. This CDR3 region has 15 residues. Per germline, CDR1 SGHRS and CDR2 YFSETQ. The J segment lost 6 bases and the V segment lost 4 bases, leaving 6 bases of the junction unmatched. Patients had blood sampled at baseline and again on cycle 4 day 1 and cycle 7 day 1. The sample comes from a study of OX40 agonist ivuxolimab in advanced cancers. About the research overall: Ivuxolimab was administered intravenously to patients at 0.01 to 10 mg/kg every 2 weeks. Three patients responded partially, comprising one with hepatocellular carcinoma and two with cutaneous melanoma.

Overall study findings and caveats: It was not determined which antigens were specifically recognized by the peripheral T cells that had undergone clonal expansion.

The method was immunoSEQ multiplex PCR; TCRdb's version includes in-frame clones alone and lacks a portion of them. The data show approximately 49,000 clones, around four fifths seen once. This receptor was obtained from an adult with an advanced solid tumor such as melanoma, head and neck, liver or kidney cancer. The material sequenced was CD4+ or CD8+ T cells sorted from blood, taken in a trial of the OX40 agonist ivuxolimab. This chain links TRBV5-1 with TRBJ2-2; TRBD1 matches 10 bases. The DNA for the CDR3 is TGCGCCAGCAGCATCGGGACAGGGGAATCCGGGGAGCTGTTTTTT. Amino acids: CASSIGTGESGELFF.